The 25 T cell receptor beta chains below were found in one sample sequenced in a study of T-cell memory formation after mild COVID-19. TCRdb redid the calling of the 5' RACE reads with MiXCR, one entry per CDR3 protein. The sample shows roughly 560,000 distinct CDR3 sequences, roughly 22% of them seen only once. Sequenced input: PBMCs or a T cell subset sorted from them (not recorded which). The receptors originated from an adult woman who had mild COVID-19 (a few samples of this study predate the infection). Cell type and time point are not known.

The chain has TRBV10-3 and TRBJ1-1, with D perhaps TRBD1 (5 bases). The CDR3 spans 11 residues. The V and J ends lost 10 bases and 1 base respectively, with 7 bases between them. The V gene's germline CDR1 is ENHRY and CDR2 SYGVKD. In DNA, the CDR3 is TGTGCCACCGGACAGAACACTGAAGCTTTCTTT. It encodes CATGQNTEAFF.

The V call is TRBV2, the J call TRBJ2-1; 9 bases are a match to TRBD1. Germline V gene lookup returns CDR1 SNHLY and CDR2 FYNNEI. The CDR3 runs to 15 residues. Unmatched junction bases numbered 7, after V lost 6 bases and J lost 4 bases. CDR3 DNA sequence: TGTGCCAGCAGCCCCGGGACAGGGCTATACAATGAGCAGTTCTTC. Its protein product is CASSPGTGLYNEQFF.

This clonotype was recorded a few times. This chain joins TRBV6-2 or TRBV6-3 and TRBJ2-3; 9 nucleotides align to TRBD1. This CDR3 region has 17 residues. V gave up 2 bases and J gave up 1 base; unmatched junction bases: 7. Per germline, CDR1 MNHEY and CDR2 SVGEGT. CDR3 nucleotides: TGTGCCAGCAGTTACGCATTCAGGGACAGGGGCACAGATACGCAGTATTTT. This gives the protein CASSYAFRDRGTDTQYF.

This clonotype has more than one count but fewer than ten. The genes are TRBV7-7 and TRBJ2-3; possibly TRBD2 for D (7 bases). CDR3 length equals 16 residues. Trimming left V 5 bases short and J 2 bases short, with 17 bases between. The V gene's germline CDR1 is SSHAT and CDR2 FNYEAQ (reference sequence). CDR3 in DNA: TGTGCCAGCAGCCCAGGGGCGGGGGACCCCACAGATACGCAGTATTTT. Amino acid sequence: CASSPGAGDPTDTQYF.

The genes are TRBV9 and TRBJ2-3; tentative D call: TRBD1 (7 bases). The CDR3 runs 17 residues. CDR1 SGDLS and CDR2 YYNGEE come from the germline V gene. Trimming cost V 4 bases and J 5 bases, with 23 bases left between them. CDR3 amino acids: CASSREETGYLRDTQYF. The CDR3 nucleotides read TGTGCCAGCAGCAGGGAGGAGACAGGGTATCTTCGAGATACGCAGTATTTT.

This clonotype was observed a few times. The V call is TRBV9, the J call TRBJ2-1; TRBD2 matches 8 bases. Germline V gene lookup returns CDR1 SGDLS and CDR2 YYNGEE. The CDR3 is 15 amino acids. V shed 0 bases, J shed 3 bases, and the junction held 2 bases outside the gene matches. For the CDR3, the DNA is TGTGCCAGCAGCGTAGAGAGCGGGAGCTACAATGAGCAGTTCTTC. It yields the protein CASSVESGSYNEQFF.

This clonotype was seen only a few times. The chain carries TRBV6-5 and TRBJ1-6; 8 bases match TRBD1. The CDR3 runs to 14 residues. With V trimmed by 2 bases and J by 9 bases, 3 bases remained unmatched. The germline CDR1 and CDR2 sequences are MNHEY and SVGAGI. The CDR3 nucleotides are TGTGCCAGCAGTTACGACAGGGGCGGTTCACCCCTCCACTTT. Its protein product is CASSYDRGGSPLHF.

The CDR3 bases are TGTGCCAGCAGCCGCAGGGGGACTAGCATGAATGAGCAGTTCTTC. Protein sequence: CASSRRGTSMNEQFF. The J gene is TRBJ2-1, the V gene TRBV7-8; 9 positions agree with TRBD2. The V gene's germline CDR1 is SGHVS and CDR2 FQNEAQ. The J segment lost 7 bases and the V segment lost 5 bases, leaving 9 bases of the junction unmatched. The CDR3 totals 15 residues. The variable domain in full, completed from reference TRBV7-8 and TRBJ2-1, reads GAGVSQSPRYKVAKRGQDVALRCDPISGHVSLFWYQQALGQGPEFLTYFQNEAQLDKSGLPSDRFFAERPEGSVSTLKIQRTQQEDSAVYLCASSRRGTSMNEQFFGPGTRLTVL.

This clonotype was seen only a few times. The rearrangement joins TRBV7-8 to TRBJ1-2; D uncertain. The germline V and J ends were trimmed by 4 bases and 0 bases, with 9 bases remaining between them. The germline V gene has CDR1 SGHVS and CDR2 FQNEAQ. CDR3 size: 14 residues. CDR3 amino acids: CASSSTVTNYGYTF. The DNA for the CDR3 is TGTGCCAGCAGCTCAACAGTTACTAACTATGGCTACACCTTC.

The chain employs TRBV11-1 and TRBJ2-4, with a tentative D call TRBD1 (6 bases). The CDR3 has 15 amino acids. The V end was cut by 1 base, the J end by 9 bases, with 16 bases between. Germline V gene sequence: CDR1 SGHAT, CDR2 FQDESV (reference sequence). The CDR3 region has the DNA TGTGCCAGCAGCTTAGGCAGGGGAAGGCAGGGCATTCAGTACTTC. Amino acids: CASSLGRGRQGIQYF.

The rearrangement joins TRBV24-1 to TRBJ2-3, with D perhaps matching TRBD2 (6 bases). The V and J ends lost 1 base and 6 bases respectively, with 10 bases between them. The germline gives CDR1 KGHDR, CDR2 SFDVKD. This CDR3 region has 14 residues. The CDR3 DNA sequence: TGTGCCACCAGTGATTTTGCGGGGTCGGATACGCAGTATTTT. It codes for CATSDFAGSDTQYF.

There are a few counts of this clonotype. This chain joins TRBV5-6 and TRBJ2-7; D uncertain. There are 13 residues in the CDR3. V lost 4 bases, J lost 7 bases, and 15 bases lay in between. Germline assignment: CDR1 SGHDT and CDR2 YYEEEE. In DNA form, the CDR3 reads TGTGCCAGCAGCCTTCGGTCGTCGTGGGAGCAGTACTTC. This encodes CASSLRSSWEQYF.

This clonotype came up a few times. The chain carries TRBV12-3 or TRBV12-4 and TRBJ1-1; no firm D call. Trimming removed 3 bases at V and 5 bases at J, with 13 bases between. The CDR3 is made up of 14 amino acids. CDR3 coding DNA: TGTGCCAGCAGTTTTTCCAGTAAGAAGACTGAAGCTTTCTTT. It yields the protein CASSFSSKKTEAFF.

This clonotype was seen a handful of times. The genes are TRBV7-9 and TRBJ2-1, with D maybe TRBD1 (6 bases). This CDR3 contains 16 residues. The germline gives CDR1 SEHNR, CDR2 FQNEAQ (reference sequence). V was cut by 2 bases and J by 0 bases, with 11 bases left in between. The CDR3 coding sequence is TGTGCCAGCAGCTTACAGGGGACGAGCTCCTACAATGAGCAGTTCTTC. Its translation: CASSLQGTSSYNEQFF.

J is TRBJ1-5 and V is TRBV4-1; TRBD1 agrees at 7 bases. Germline assignment: CDR1 MGHRA and CDR2 YSYEKL. V lost 3 bases, J lost 9 bases, and 17 bases stayed unmatched. The length of the CDR3 is 17 residues. CDR3 sequence reads: CASSQGVQGPRLGPQHF. Here the CDR3 DNA reads TGCGCCAGCAGCCAGGGGGTACAGGGGCCCAGGTTGGGGCCCCAGCATTTT.

This clonotype was picked up a small number of times. The chain has TRBV30 and TRBJ2-5, with 9 bases identical to TRBD2. The length of the CDR3 is 15 residues. In germline, CDR1 is GTSNPN, CDR2 SVGIG (reference sequence). J lost 8 bases, V lost 3 bases, and 13 bases had no gene match. In nucleotides, the CDR3 is TGTGCCTGGAGGATGGAGTGGGGTAGCGGGGGAACCCAGTACTTC. Amino acids: CAWRMEWGSGGTQYF.

The gene calls are TRBV24-1 and TRBJ2-6; 9 positions agree with TRBD1. The V gene end was trimmed by 5 bases and the J gene end by 0 bases; junction bases not matched to a gene: 4. The CDR3 contains 17 residues. The germline V gene has CDR1 KGHDR and CDR2 SFDVKD. CDR3 protein: CATSGTGAPSGANVLTF. The CDR3 DNA sequence: TGTGCCACCAGTGGGACAGGGGCTCCCTCTGGGGCCAACGTCCTGACTTTC.

This clonotype is a singleton in its sample. The chain links TRBV4-1 to TRBJ2-2; D gene unclear. The length of the CDR3 is 13 residues. V lost 11 bases and J 4 bases, leaving 14 bases between the germline ends. CDR1 is MGHRA, CDR2 YSYEKL, per germline. Here the CDR3 DNA reads TGCGCCTCGACTGGCAGGTCCACCGGGGAGCTGTTTTTT. The encoded protein is CASTGRSTGELFF.

CDR3 DNA: TGTGCCAGCAGCCCCGGGACATTTGGCGGGGAGCTGTTTTTT. It encodes CASSPGTFGGELFF. V is TRBV6-2 or TRBV6-3 and J is TRBJ2-2, with D possibly matching TRBD1 (6 bases). Per the germline V gene, CDR1 is MNHEY and CDR2 is SVGEGT. The ends were cut back, 6 bases at V and 7 bases at J, with 15 bases in the middle. The CDR3 is 14 residues long.

The chain employs TRBV4-1 and TRBJ1-1; D is unclear. The CDR3 runs to 14 residues. The germline V gene has CDR1 MGHRA and CDR2 YSYEKL. The V and J ends lost 1 base and 6 bases respectively, with 12 bases between them. The CDR3 coding sequence is TGCGCCAGCAGCCAAGGAGAGACGATGCCTGAAGCTTTCTTT. Translating it yields CASSQGETMPEAFF.

This sequence joins TRBV5-1 and TRBJ1-2; D may be TRBD1 (5 bases). Germline assignment: CDR1 SGHRS and CDR2 YFSETQ. Trimming pared 2 bases from V and 8 bases from J, leaving 10 bases between. This CDR3 has 12 residues. The DNA of the CDR3 is TGCGCCAGCAGCTTTTCAGGGAACGGCTACACCTTC. It codes for CASSFSGNGYTF.

This rearrangement joins TRBV10-3 to TRBJ2-1, with D tentatively TRBD1 (6 bases). This CDR3 contains 13 residues. V was cut by 5 bases and J by 5 bases, with 10 bases left in between. Per the germline V gene, CDR1 is ENHRY and CDR2 is SYGVKD. Here the CDR3 DNA reads TGTGCCATCAGTTCCGGGACAAACAATGAGCAGTTCTTC. Translated, it gives CAISSGTNNEQFF.

The chain combines TRBV10-3 with TRBJ2-3; 13 bases are shared with TRBD2. Germline CDR1 and CDR2: ENHRY and SYGVKD. V shed 2 bases, J shed 7 bases, and the junction held 3 bases outside the gene matches. The CDR3 contains 15 residues. CDR3 nucleotides: TGTGCCATCAGTGAGACTAGCGGGGGGGCCAATACGCAGTATTTT. This translates into CAISETSGGANTQYF.

The count of this clonotype is one. One end of the junction is discordant with germline, which a read error may explain. The chain carries TRBV6-5 and TRBJ2-5; possibly TRBD2 for D (6 bases). The CDR3 is 16 amino acids. Germline assignment: CDR1 MNHEY and CDR2 SVGAGI. CDR3 residues: CASSYSARIHRETKYF. The CDR3 DNA sequence: TGTGCCAGCAGTTACTCAGCGAGAATCCATCGGGAGACCAAGTACTTC.

A remark on this clonotype: One junction end does not reproduce the germline sequence, and a read error may be involved. This chain's CDR3 is CSARDRESSYEQYF. The CDR3 nucleotides read TGCAGTGCTCGAGACAGGGAGAGCTCCTACGAGCAGTACTTC. This chain uses TRBV20-1 with TRBJ2-7; 7 nucleotides match TRBD1. The CDR3 has 14 residues. Germline values: CDR1 DFQATT, CDR2 SNEGSKA (reference sequence).